This T cell receptor beta chain is from a study of blood T cell repertoires in COVID-19. The CDR3 sequence is 15 residues long. Germline V gene sequence: CDR1 MNHEY, CDR2 SVGAGI. Trimming at V came to 3 bases and at J to 7 bases, leaving 6 bases not matched to a gene. Participants reported their clinical history, and cohort assignment relied on those reports. Using immunoSEQ multiplex PCR, the repertoire was profiled, and TCRdb retains in-frame clones only, with some absent. Counted here are 320,000 or so clones, roughly 87% occurring once; the ten biggest clones make up 1%. The sequencing input was PBMCs or T cells enriched from blood (not recorded which). The chain uses TRBV6-5 and TRBJ2-2, with 9 bases fitting TRBD2. The sequence was obtained from a woman in her thirties who had recovered from COVID-19. In DNA form, the CDR3 reads TGTGCCAGCAGTTATGTGGCTAGCGGGGACGGGGAGCTGTTTTTT. It codes for CASSYVASGDGELFF.